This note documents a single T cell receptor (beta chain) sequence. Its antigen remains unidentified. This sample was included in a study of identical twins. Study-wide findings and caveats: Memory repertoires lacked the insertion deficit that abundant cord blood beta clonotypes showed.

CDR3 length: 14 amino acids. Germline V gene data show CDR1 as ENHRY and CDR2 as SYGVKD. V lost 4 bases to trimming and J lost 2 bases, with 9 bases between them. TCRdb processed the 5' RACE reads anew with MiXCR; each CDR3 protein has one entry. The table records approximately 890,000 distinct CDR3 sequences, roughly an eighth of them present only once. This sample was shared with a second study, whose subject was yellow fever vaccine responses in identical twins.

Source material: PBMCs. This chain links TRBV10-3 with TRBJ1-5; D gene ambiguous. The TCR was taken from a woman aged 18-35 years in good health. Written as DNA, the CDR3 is TGTGCCATCAGTGTTTCTTTGGGCAATCAGCCCCAGCATTTT. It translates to CAISVSLGNQPQHF.